Sequencing of this T cell receptor beta chain was carried out in a study of tissue T cells after allogeneic stem cell transplantation. Germline V gene lookup returns CDR1 GFQATS and CDR2 STVNSAI. Trimming removed 1 base from V and 5 bases from J, with 3 bases in between. The CDR3 covers 12 residues. Details on this clone: Germline and genes here are mouse. The CDR3 end is not reached by the read, which stops 1 residue before it; the germline J gene fills it in.

Profiled with immunoSEQ multiplex PCR; TCRdb holds only in-frame clones, not every one. Here the sample spans more than 45,000 clones, around 72% being singletons. The source of this sequence is a pool of C57BL/6 mice in good health. The chain carries TRBV20 and TRBJ1-6; D remains unclear. TRBJ1-6 is designated an ORF whose function remains uncertain. Specimen: sorted cells pooled from one or two spleens. The CDR3 region is CGARGNNSPLYF. CDR3 bases read: TGTGGTGCTAGGGGCAATAATTCGCCCCTCTAC.